This TCR beta chain was obtained from a study of cytomegalovirus exposure and HLA in healthy donors. With regard to this clone: Its antigen is as yet unknown.

PCR primers comprised 60 Vbeta and 13 Jbeta primers. The assay was immunoSEQ multiplex PCR, and TCRdb's table has in-frame clones only and misses some. The table lists about 67,000 clones, 80% to 90% of them singletons. The V gene's germline CDR1 is MNHEY and CDR2 SMNVEV (reference sequence). CDR3 length equals 13 residues. Germline trimming cut 4 bases from V and 10 bases from J; bases unmatched to any gene: 2. Notes on the study in general: Sequencing likely produced, as an artifact, a cluster of highly shared sequence variants.

The TCR comes from a woman aged 25-40 years in good health and CMV-seronegative. Sequencing input: PBMCs. The chain is built from TRBV27 and TRBJ1-4, with 11 bases identical to TRBD1. CDR3 region: CASSWDRGVKLFF. The CDR3 DNA follows: TGTGCCAGCAGTTGGGACAGGGGGGTAAAACTGTTTTTT.